This TCR beta chain appears in the sequencing data of a study of OX40 agonist ivuxolimab in advanced cancers. V gave up 4 bases and J gave up 0 bases, with 16 bases separating them. The CDR3 is 16 amino acids. CDR1 is MRHNA, CDR2 SNTAGT, per germline. The table came from immunoSEQ multiplex PCR; TCRdb's copy has only in-frame clones and leaves some out. The sample lists about 46,000 clones; about 88% were seen once. The starting material was CD4+ or CD8+ T cells sorted from blood, obtained in a trial of the OX40 agonist ivuxolimab. This TCR was recovered from an adult with an advanced solid tumor such as melanoma, head and neck, liver or kidney cancer. The rearrangement links TRBV6-4 to TRBJ2-7, with D possibly TRBD1 on 6 matching bases. Written as DNA, the CDR3 is TGTGCCAGCAGTGGTTTCCGGGACAAATTCTCCTACGAGCAGTACTTC. Its protein is CASSGFRDKFSYEQYF.